These 25 T cell receptor beta chains share one sample of origin, sequenced in a study of CD8+CD57+ T cells in acquired aplastic anemia. CDR3 and TCR beta VDJ profiling relied on genomic DNA as the template. One entry per CDR3 protein, called by TCRdb with MiXCR from the reads. The data show 250,000 to 350,000 distinct CDR3 sequences, 50% to 70% seen once. Sequencing was performed on sorted CD4+, CD8+, or CD8+CD57+ T cells (not recorded which) from PBMCs. These receptors were taken from a human donor with severe aplastic anemia or a healthy control (not recorded which).

The chain links TRBV7-9 to TRBJ1-2, with 12 bases identical to TRBD1. CDR3 length: 15 residues. Germline V lookup: CDR1 SEHNR, CDR2 FQNEAQ (reference sequence). Trimming removed 4 bases from V and 7 bases from J; junction bases left unmatched: 7. The CDR3 spells CASSSGTGGGSGYTF. DNA of the CDR3: TGTGCCAGCAGCTCCGGGACAGGGGGCGGGAGTGGCTACACCTTC.

Comments on this clonotype: Possible read error: a much larger clone is one base away. The genes are TRBV7-2 and TRBJ2-7; 10 bases line up with TRBD2. The germline V gene has CDR1 SGHTA and CDR2 FQGNSA. The junction had 17 bases not matched to a gene; V was cut back by 5 bases and J by 7 bases. The CDR3 is made up of 17 amino acids. This CDR3 is CASSPGGSGGGSNEQYF. The CDR3 coding sequence is TGTGCCAGCAGCCCGGGTGGGAGCGGGGGGGGGAGTAATGAGCAGTACTTC.

The chain is built from TRBV5-1 and TRBJ1-5, with D possibly TRBD1 on 5 matching bases. Trimming removed 5 bases from V and 0 bases from J, with 12 bases in between. This CDR3 is 15 amino acids long. The germline V gene has CDR1 SGHRS and CDR2 YFSETQ. CDR3 amino acids: CASRSDSYSNQPQHF. The CDR3 bases are TGCGCCAGCAGGTCTGACAGCTATAGCAATCAGCCCCAGCATTTT. Drawing the rest from reference TRBV5-1 and TRBJ1-5, the complete variable domain is KAGVTQTPRYLIKTRGQQVTLSCSPISGHRSVSWYQQTPGQGLQFLFEYFSETQRNKGNFPGRFSGRQFSNSRSEMNVSTLELGDSALYLCASRSDSYSNQPQHFGDGTRLSIL.

A remark on this clonotype: The junction and the germline gene differ at one end; a read error may be behind it. V is TRBV10-3 and J is TRBJ1-1; D is unclear. The CDR3 sequence is 14 residues long. The germline V gene encodes CDR1 ENHRY and CDR2 SYGVKD. The CDR3 DNA is TGTGCCAGCAGTGAGCGGCCCGTGAACACTGAAGCTTTCTTT. This encodes CASSERPVNTEAFF.

There are many counts of this clonotype. The junction departs from the called germline gene at one end, perhaps through a read error. The genes are TRBV7-3 and TRBJ2-7; D unclear. Germline assignment: CDR1 SGHTA and CDR2 FQGTGA. The CDR3 covers 14 residues. The CDR3 coding sequence is TGCGCCAGCAGCCCCGACCGTAGCTCCTACGAGCAGTACTTC. Translation gives CASSPDRSSYEQYF. The whole variable domain, filled in from reference TRBV7-3 and TRBJ2-7, reads GAGVSQTPSNKVTEKGKYVELRCDPISGHTALYWYRQSLGQGPEFLIYFQGTGAADDSGLPNDRFFAVRPEGSVSTLKIQRTERGDSAVYLCASSPDRSSYEQYFGPGTRLTVT.

There are a few counts of this clonotype. The J gene is TRBJ1-6, the V gene TRBV2, with D possibly matching TRBD1 (5 bases). This CDR3 is 13 amino acids long. Trimming pared 8 bases from V and 10 bases from J, leaving 15 bases between. Germline V gives CDR1 SNHLY, CDR2 FYNNEI. In DNA, the CDR3 is TGTGCCAGCTTGGGGCAGGGTTGGTCACCCCTCCACTTT. It specifies CASLGQGWSPLHF.

CDR3 sequence reads: CSARDGGVNYNEQFF. CDR3 coding DNA: TGCAGTGCTAGAGACGGCGGGGTTAACTACAATGAGCAGTTCTTC. The chain recombines TRBV20-1 with TRBJ2-1; D may be TRBD2 (6 bases). Germline V CDR1 and CDR2: DFQATT, SNEGSKA (reference sequence). The CDR3 sequence is 15 residues long. V lost 0 bases and J 3 bases, leaving 12 bases between the germline ends.

The genes are TRBV5-1 and TRBJ2-7, with D uncertain. The V gene's germline CDR1 is SGHRS and CDR2 YFSETQ. Deletions cut 0 bases from V and 6 bases from J, with 10 bases between. This CDR3 has 13 residues. The CDR3: CASSLEPSREQYF. CDR3 bases: TGCGCCAGCAGCTTGGAGCCCTCCCGCGAGCAGTACTTC.

This clonotype has only one observation. The chain employs TRBV20-1 and TRBJ2-7; possibly TRBD2 for D (6 bases). Germline V gives CDR1 DFQATT, CDR2 SNEGSKA (reference sequence). The V gene lost 0 bases and the J gene lost 4 bases, with 16 bases spanning the gap. The CDR3 contains 15 residues. This CDR3 is CSARDDRTGSYEQYF. CDR3 bases: TGCAGTGCTAGAGATGACCGGACCGGGAGTTACGAGCAGTACTTC.

This clonotype has a handful of counts. The V gene is TRBV7-9, the J gene TRBJ2-2, with D unclear. V lost 1 base and J lost 3, with 6 bases in between. Looked up from germline, CDR1 is SEHNR and CDR2 is FQNEAQ (reference sequence). The CDR3 covers 14 residues. The CDR3 spells CASSLGPDTGELFF. CDR3 bases: TGTGCCAGCAGCTTAGGTCCGGACACCGGGGAGCTGTTTTTT.

With regard to this clonotype: A read error is possible here, since a much larger clone lies one base away. The chain carries TRBV7-9 and TRBJ1-2; no clear D. Germline loops: CDR1 SEHNR, CDR2 FQNEAQ (reference sequence). This CDR3 region has 13 residues. The CDR3 bases are TGTGCCAACAGCCCTCAGGCAAACTATGGCTACACCTTC. Residues: CANSPQANYGYTF.

Notes on this clonotype: One base away lies a much larger clone, so this may be a sequencing read error. The rearrangement uses TRBV7-2 and TRBJ1-6; no firm D call. The germline CDR1 and CDR2 sequences are SGHTA and FQGNSA. The CDR3 runs to 13 residues. CDR3 in amino acids: CARSWGSNSPLHF. For the CDR3, the DNA is TGTGCCCGCAGCTGGGGATCCAATTCACCCCTCCACTTT.

The genes are TRBV9 and TRBJ2-1; the D gene is possibly TRBD2 (6 bases). Trimming stripped 4 bases from V and 3 bases from J, with 11 bases between. The germline gives CDR1 SGDLS, CDR2 YYNGEE. The CDR3 sequence is 14 residues long. The CDR3 DNA reads as TGTGCCAGCAGCCCCCGACTAGACTACAATGAGCAGTTCTTC. Protein product: CASSPRLDYNEQFF.

This clonotype came up many times. The J gene is TRBJ2-5, the V gene TRBV7-8; D call uncertain. Trimming removed 1 base at V and 5 bases at J, with 8 bases between. The CDR3 consists of 13 residues. The germline V gene has CDR1 SGHVS and CDR2 FQNEAQ. The CDR3 protein is CASSLVGAETQYF. The CDR3, as DNA: TGTGCCAGCAGCTTAGTAGGTGCCGAGACCCAGTACTTC.

This clonotype appeared many times. The CDR3 loop is CASSQRDRNQPQHF. The CDR3 bases are TGTGCCAGCAGTCAAAGGGACAGGAATCAGCCCCAGCATTTT. The chain links TRBV6-5 to TRBJ1-5, with 8 bases identical to TRBD1. V shed 5 bases and J 4 bases; nucleotides not matched to a gene: 4. CDR1 and CDR2 from the germline V gene are MNHEY and SVGAGI. The CDR3 loop spans 14 amino acids.

This clonotype was picked up many times. The chain recombines TRBV20-1 with TRBJ2-6, with 7 positions matching TRBD1. There are 18 residues in the CDR3. CDR1 and CDR2 (germline): DFQATT, SNEGSKA (reference sequence). V lost 2 bases, J lost 0 bases, and 10 bases stayed unmatched. The CDR3 region is CSARSRDSLLSGANVLTF. Written as DNA, the CDR3 is TGCAGTGCTAGATCCCGGGACAGTCTCCTCTCTGGGGCCAACGTCCTGACTTTC.

The sample holds many counts of this clonotype. This chain links TRBV20-1 with TRBJ1-2, with TRBD1 matching 9 bases. CDR1 is DFQATT and CDR2 is SNEGSKA in the germline V gene (reference sequence). V gave up 3 bases and J gave up 4 bases; unmatched junction bases: 9. The CDR3 consists of 15 residues. The CDR3 reads CSARQGTGTLYGYTF. CDR3 in DNA: TGCAGTGCTAGGCAAGGGACAGGGACTCTCTATGGCTACACCTTC.

The rearrangement uses TRBV25-1 and TRBJ2-3; TRBD2 matches at 10 bases. The V segment lost 4 bases and the J segment 3 bases; nucleotides outside the gene matches: 10. Germline values: CDR1 MGHDK, CDR2 SYGVNS. The CDR3 sequence is 17 residues long. The chain's CDR3 is CASSANPSGGRTDTQYF. The CDR3 DNA follows: TGTGCCAGCAGTGCTAACCCTAGCGGGGGCAGGACAGATACGCAGTATTTT.

This clonotype came up once. Germline is not matched at one junction end, which may reflect a read error. The V gene is TRBV10-3, the J gene TRBJ2-7, with 12 bases identical to TRBD1. This CDR3 is 15 amino acids long. The germline gives CDR1 ENHRY, CDR2 SYGVKD. CDR3 sequence reads: CAISVGTGGSYGQYF. The DNA for the CDR3 is TGTGCCATCAGCGTCGGGACAGGGGGCTCCTACGGGCAGTACTTC.

This clonotype occurred once. The chain links TRBV7-9 to TRBJ2-3; 7 nucleotides match TRBD2. Germline V gene lookup returns CDR1 SEHNR and CDR2 FQNEAQ (reference sequence). There are 17 residues in the CDR3. V dropped 5 bases and J dropped 5; count of bases not matched to a gene: 16. DNA of the CDR3: TGTGCCAGCAGCCCCCCCGGACTAGTAAGAAAGCAAGATACGCAGTATTTT. It yields the protein CASSPPGLVRKQDTQYF.

This clonotype was picked up many times. The V gene is TRBV5-1, the J gene TRBJ2-5; 7 nucleotides agree with TRBD1. CDR1 and CDR2 (germline): SGHRS, YFSETQ. The V gene end was trimmed by 4 bases and the J gene end by 1 base; junction bases not matched to a gene: 7. The CDR3 length is 15 residues. This chain's CDR3 is CASSADRVGQETQYF. DNA for the CDR3: TGCGCCAGCAGCGCCGACAGGGTGGGCCAAGAGACCCAGTACTTC.

The V gene is TRBV3-1, the J gene TRBJ1-4; TRBD1 might be the D (6 bases). V was trimmed by 2 bases and J by 2 bases, leaving 18 bases between them. CDR3 size: 18 residues. Germline CDR1 is LGHDT and CDR2 is YNNKEL (reference sequence). Here the CDR3 DNA reads TGTGCCAGCAGCCAAATAACAGGGATCTCTGGGACTAATGAAAAACTGTTTTTT. It translates to CASSQITGISGTNEKLFF. The entire variable domain, with the rest obtained from reference TRBV3-1 and TRBJ1-4, is as follows: DTAVSQTPKYLVTQMGNDKSIKCEQNLGHDTMYWYKQDSKKFLKIMFSYNNKELIINETVPNRFSPKSPDKAHLNLHINSLELGDSAVYFCASSQITGISGTNEKLFFGSGTQLSVL.

The chain links TRBV20-1 to TRBJ2-7; a weak D match, TRBD2 (6 bases). Trimming took off 6 bases at V and 0 bases at J, with 15 bases between the two ends. This CDR3 has 14 amino acids. The germline gives CDR1 DFQATT, CDR2 SNEGSKA (reference sequence). In nucleotides, the CDR3 is TGCAGTGCGACGCGGAGGGCGAGCTCCTACGAGCAGTACTTC. It translates to CSATRRASSYEQYF.

V is TRBV15 and J is TRBJ1-2; the match to TRBD1 covers 9 bases. The CDR3 is 14 amino acids. V lost 3 bases to trimming and J lost 6 bases; unmatched junction nucleotides: 5. Germline V gene lookup returns CDR1 LNHNV and CDR2 YYDKDF (reference sequence). CDR3 loop: CATSSRTGVHGYTF. As DNA, the CDR3 is TGTGCCACCAGCAGCCGGACAGGGGTTCATGGCTACACCTTC.

Worth noting for this clonotype: A read error is possible here, since a much larger clone lies one base away. V is TRBV3-2 and J is TRBJ2-7; TRBD1 is the table's D call and was not checked against the DNA. TRBV3-2 is labeled a pseudogene. CDR3 length: 16 amino acids. The chain's CDR3 is CASSQQPGRVLVEQYF. Here the CDR3 DNA reads TGTGCCAGCAGCCAACAACCGGGACGGGTCCTGGTTGAGCAGTACTTC.